One sample yielded the 5 T cell receptor beta chains listed below, sequenced in a study of shared clonotypes between healthy human individuals. Clones were sequenced by immunoSEQ multiplex PCR, and TCRdb holds only the in-frame ones, with some missing. The data hold fewer than 1.6 million clones, with approximately 98.5% observed a single time. The sample comprised naive CD4+ T cells sorted from blood. Subset: CD45RA+ positively selected. The origin of the receptors is a man between 25 and 39 years old in good health.

In this sample, this clone turned up once. The chain's CDR3 is CASSLSVAGVGSKNIQYF. The CDR3 DNA is TGTGCCAGCAGCTTATCGGTAGCGGGAGTCGGGTCCAAAAACATTCAGTACTTC. This rearrangement joins TRBV11-2 to TRBJ2-4; 9 bases fit TRBD2. The germline CDR1 and CDR2 sequences are SGHAT and FQNNGV. Losses at the gene ends were 2 bases for V and 2 bases for J; bases not matched to a gene: 10. The CDR3 sequence is 18 residues long.

The chain joins TRBV19 to TRBJ2-7; TRBD1 is a possible D gene (6 bases). The V and J ends lost 2 bases and 6 bases respectively, with 8 bases between them. The germline gives CDR1 LNHDA, CDR2 SQIVND (reference sequence). This CDR3 comprises 12 residues. The CDR3 DNA reads as TGTGCCAGTAGTATAACCAGGGGCGAGCAGTACTTC. Amino acids: CASSITRGEQYF.

The chain is built from TRBV29-1 and TRBJ2-7; D is unclear. V gave up 0 bases and J gave up 3 bases, with 12 bases separating them. The CDR3 is 14 amino acids. The germline V gene encodes CDR1 SQVTM and CDR2 ANQGSEA. In nucleotides, the CDR3 is TGCAGCGTTGAAGATCAAAGCTCCAGCTACGAGCAGTACTTC. It specifies CSVEDQSSSYEQYF.

On this clone itself: Possible read error: a much larger clone is one base away. This specimen includes other DNA sequences encoding the same CDR3. The V gene is TRBV6-5, the J gene TRBJ2-7; TRBD1 matches at 11 bases. This CDR3 is 14 amino acids long. Trimming at V came to 4 bases and at J to 3 bases, leaving 2 bases not matched to a gene. Germline CDR1 and CDR2: MNHEY and SVGAGI. CDR3 sequence reads: CASSSGTGGYEQYF. DNA for the CDR3: TGTGCCAGCAGTTCCGGGACAGGGGGCTACGAGCAGTACTTC.

The chain couples TRBV9 to TRBJ2-1; D not resolved. The CDR3 length is 13 residues. Trimming stripped 4 bases from V and 6 bases from J, with 11 bases between. Germline loops: CDR1 SGDLS, CDR2 YYNGEE. The CDR3 DNA reads TGTGCCAGCAGCACCGACATTACCAATGAGCAGTTCTTC. It yields the protein CASSTDITNEQFF.